The entry below gives a single T cell receptor beta chain sequence along with its context. This specimen comes from a study of neurological immune-mediated disorders. Trimming removed 3 bases from V and 4 bases from J, with 16 bases in between. CDR3 length: 15 amino acids. Germline lookup yields CDR1 SGHRS and CDR2 YFSETQ. Via MiXCR, TCRdb re-called the 5' RACE reads, giving one row per CDR3 protein. The sample gives some 66,000 distinct CDR3 sequences, over 4% of which show up once; approximately 2.7% is in the top ten. The clonotype comes from a man aged 50 or older with multiple sclerosis. Sample: PBMCs. The chain uses TRBV5-1 and TRBJ1-2; D is perhaps TRBD1 (6 bases). The CDR3, as DNA: TGCGCCAGCAGCTCATCGGGGGGGCGGATCTATGGCTACACCTTC. Translated, it gives CASSSSGGRIYGYTF.